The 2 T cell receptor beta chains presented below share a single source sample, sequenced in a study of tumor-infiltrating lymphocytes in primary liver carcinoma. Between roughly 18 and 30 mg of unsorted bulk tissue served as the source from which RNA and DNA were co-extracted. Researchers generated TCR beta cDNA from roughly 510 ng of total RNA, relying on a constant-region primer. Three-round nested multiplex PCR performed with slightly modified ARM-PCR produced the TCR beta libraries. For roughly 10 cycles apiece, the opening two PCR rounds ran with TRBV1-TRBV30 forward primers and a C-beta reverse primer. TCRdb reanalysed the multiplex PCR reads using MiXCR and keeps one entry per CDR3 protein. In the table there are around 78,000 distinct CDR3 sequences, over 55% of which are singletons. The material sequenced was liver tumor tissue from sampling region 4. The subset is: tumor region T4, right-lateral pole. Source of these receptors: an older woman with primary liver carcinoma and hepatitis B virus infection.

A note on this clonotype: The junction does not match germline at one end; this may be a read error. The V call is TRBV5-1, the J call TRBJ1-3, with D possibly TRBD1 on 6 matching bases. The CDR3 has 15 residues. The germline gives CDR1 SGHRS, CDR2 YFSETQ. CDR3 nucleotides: TGCGCCAGCAGCCCGACAGGATTGGCTGGAGACACCATATATTTT. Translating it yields CASSPTGLAGDTIYF.

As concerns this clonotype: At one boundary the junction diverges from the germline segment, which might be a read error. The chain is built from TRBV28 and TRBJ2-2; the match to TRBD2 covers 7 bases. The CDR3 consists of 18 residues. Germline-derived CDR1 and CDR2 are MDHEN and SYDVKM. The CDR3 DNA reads TGTGCCAGCAGTTCCCGAACTAGCGAAACTGAGAACACCAGGGAGCTGTTTTTT. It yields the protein CASSSRTSETENTRELFF.